This record concerns one T cell receptor beta chain sequence. Its antigen is not identified. Here immunoSEQ multiplex PCR was the method, and the copy in TCRdb shows in-frame clones only, minus some. The repertoire includes over 25,000 clones, 90% of them detected once, and 0.9% to 1.2% sits in the top ten. The data derive from a study of T cells in localized non-small cell lung cancer. V lost 2 bases and J lost 8, with 13 bases in between. The CDR3 totals 14 residues. Germline V lookup: CDR1 SGHTA, CDR2 FQGTGA. Study findings and constraints: Uninvolved adjacent lung had more T cell clonality than any other tissue, topping tumor. Blood T cell density predicted longer survival; adjacent-lung clonality, shorter. Sequencing covered just one tumor region, so heterogeneity cannot be ruled out. Median detection of top 100 tumor clones in adjacent lung was 57 clones.

Sequencing was performed on peripheral blood, taken before any cancer treatment. V gene TRBV7-3 combines with J gene TRBJ2-1; a possible D gene is TRBD1 (5 bases). This clonotype was obtained from a woman aged 40 to 75 with stage I lung adenocarcinoma. The CDR3 region has the DNA TGTGCCAGCAGCTTAGGACACACCAGCCATGAGCAGTTCTTC. Amino acids: CASSLGHTSHEQFF.